The 8 T cell receptor beta chains presented below share a single source sample, sequenced in a study of shared clonotypes between healthy human individuals (dated by TCRdb to about 2020). The library relied on the immunoSEQ multiplex PCR assay. TCRdb's version of the immuneACCESS table is confined to in-frame rearrangements and falls short of the full clone set. An unresolved V gene accounts for under half of the shortfall where checked; the remainder is of unknown origin. Across this sample there are 1.5 million to 2.5 million clones, with 85% to 95% seen only once. The ten most abundant clones make up 1.2% of the sample. CD8 naive samples were CD45RO-negative cells positively selected for CCR7, giving a CD45RA+CCR7+ population that excluded TemRA cells. The source material was naive CD8+ T cells sorted from blood. What the cell subset or site label conveys for this sample: CD45RA+CCR7+. The receptors stem from a man aged 18 to 30 in good health.

The chain joins TRBV4-1 to TRBJ1-2; D may be TRBD1 (5 bases). In germline, CDR1 is MGHRA, CDR2 YSYEKL. Trimming pared 5 bases from V and 7 bases from J, leaving 17 bases between. The CDR3 contains 14 residues. In DNA, the CDR3 is TGCGCCAGCAGCTTCGAACAGGATCTCAGTGGCTACACCTTC. It is translated as CASSFEQDLSGYTF.

CDR3 in DNA: TGCAGCGTTGAAGGGGTCGAGCTAGACAATGAGCAGTTCTTC. It codes for CSVEGVELDNEQFF. The chain is built from TRBV29-1 and TRBJ2-1; no reliable D call. The CDR3 totals 14 residues. Trimming stripped 1 base from V and 5 bases from J, with 12 bases between. Germline V gene lookup returns CDR1 SQVTM and CDR2 ANQGSEA.

CDR3 nucleotides: TGTGCCAGCAGCTTAGGGACAGGGTACTCCTACGAGCAGTACTTC. This sequence encodes CASSLGTGYSYEQYF. V usage is TRBV13 and J usage is TRBJ2-7, with 7 positions matching TRBD1. The CDR3 runs 15 residues. The germline V gene encodes CDR1 PRHDT and CDR2 FYEKMQ (reference sequence). V shed 0 bases and J 0 bases; nucleotides not matched to a gene: 2. Together with reference TRBV13 and TRBJ2-7, the CDR3 gives the full variable domain: AAGVIQSPRHLIKEKRETATLKCYPIPRHDTVYWYQQGPGQDPQFLISFYEKMQSDKGSIPDRFSAQQFSDYHSELNMSSLELGDSALYFCASSLGTGYSYEQYFGPGTRLTVT.

This clone was seen just once. The chain uses TRBV6-4 and TRBJ2-1, with 7 bases matching TRBD2. V gave up 0 bases and J gave up 13 bases; unmatched junction bases: 3. Per the germline V gene, CDR1 is MRHNA and CDR2 is SNTAGT. The CDR3 sequence is 12 residues long. The CDR3, as DNA: TGTGCCAGCAGTGACTCGGGGACTATTCAGTTCTTC. Amino acids: CASSDSGTIQFF.

The chain links TRBV5-6 to TRBJ2-5, with TRBD2 as a possible D gene (6 bases). CDR1 and CDR2 from the germline V gene are SGHDT and YYEEEE. Trimming removed 1 base at V and 5 bases at J, with 9 bases between. The CDR3 runs 13 residues. CDR3 in amino acids: CASSLPAGETQYF. CDR3 nucleotides: TGTGCCAGCAGCTTGCCAGCGGGCGAGACCCAGTACTTC.

The chain uses TRBV1 and TRBJ2-5; TRBD2, the table's D call, lacks a check against the DNA. TRBV1 is labeled a pseudogene. The CDR3 spans 20 residues. The CDR3 spells CTSSQDSRASGGSNQETQYF. The DNA for the CDR3 is TGCACCAGCAGCCAAGATTCTAGGGCTAGCGGGGGGAGCAACCAAGAGACCCAGTACTTC.

A remark on this clone: This sample includes further DNA sequences coding for the same CDR3. V is TRBV11-3 and J is TRBJ2-7; 8 bases agree with TRBD2. This CDR3 spans 13 amino acids. The V gene's germline CDR1 is SGHNT and CDR2 YENEEA. V was pared by 5 bases and J by 2 bases, with 2 bases of the junction left unmatched. The CDR3 sequence: CASSPGLAYEQYF. As DNA, the CDR3 is TGTGCCAGCAGCCCGGGACTAGCCTACGAGCAGTACTTC.

The rearrangement joins TRBV4-2 to TRBJ2-5, with TRBD1 matching over 7 bases. The CDR3 has 14 residues. CDR1 is LGHNA and CDR2 is YNFKEQ in the germline V gene. V was pared by 1 base and J by 2 bases, with 1 base of the junction left unmatched. CDR3 DNA sequence: TGTGCCAGCAGCCAAGCGGACAGGCAAGAGACCCAGTACTTC. Its translation is CASSQADRQETQYF.